A single sample is the source of the 20 T cell receptor beta chains below, sequenced in a study of OX40 agonist ivuxolimab in advanced cancers. This table comes from immunoSEQ multiplex PCR, and its TCRdb copy is limited to in-frame clones, with some not included. Of about 100,000 clones in the sample, 70% to 90% were seen once. Sample: CD4+ or CD8+ T cells sorted from blood, taken in a trial of the OX40 agonist ivuxolimab. The receptors were sampled from an adult with an advanced solid tumor such as melanoma, head and neck, liver or kidney cancer.

This chain joins TRBV29-1 and TRBJ1-1; 8 bases are a match to TRBD1. CDR1 and CDR2 (germline): SQVTM, ANQGSEA. This CDR3 is built from 12 residues. V was pared by 2 bases and J by 7 bases, with 3 bases of the junction left unmatched. CDR3 in DNA: TGCAGCGTTGAACCAGGGGGCATTGAAGCTTTCTTT. Amino acids: CSVEPGGIEAFF.

The V gene is TRBV30, the J gene TRBJ2-7, with a tentative D call TRBD2 (5 bases). The V gene lost 1 base and the J gene lost 6 bases, with 25 bases spanning the gap. CDR1 is GTSNPN and CDR2 is SVGIG in the germline V gene (reference sequence). CDR3 length: 17 residues. The CDR3 protein is CAWSAVMGGRRAGEQYF. CDR3 coding DNA: TGTGCCTGGAGTGCAGTAATGGGTGGACGTAGGGCGGGCGAGCAGTACTTC.

The CDR3 DNA sequence: TGTGCCAGCAGCTTGACAGGGGCCTACGAGCAGTACTTC. Its protein is CASSLTGAYEQYF. The V gene is TRBV11-2, the J gene TRBJ2-7; TRBD1 agrees at 8 bases. CDR1 SGHAT and CDR2 FQNNGV come from the germline V gene. This CDR3 spans 13 amino acids. The junction had 0 bases not matched to a gene; V was cut back by 3 bases and J by 2 bases.

This clone was seen once. The gene calls are TRBV19 and TRBJ1-2; tentatively, D is TRBD1 (5 bases). V gave up 6 bases and J gave up 5 bases, with 10 bases separating them. Germline V lookup: CDR1 LNHDA, CDR2 SQIVND (reference sequence). The CDR3 runs to 12 residues. CDR3 DNA sequence: TGTGCCAGTAGCCCGGGACCTTATGGCTACACCTTC. It specifies CASSPGPYGYTF.

There are a few counts of this clone. The chain couples TRBV9 to TRBJ2-1, with D maybe TRBD1 (6 bases). CDR1 SGDLS and CDR2 YYNGEE come from the germline V gene. V shed 6 bases and J shed 3 bases, with 16 bases lying between them. The CDR3 is 15 residues long. The CDR3 region has the DNA TGTGCCAGCACTGCCAACGGACAGATCTACAATGAGCAGTTCTTC. Translating gives CASTANGQIYNEQFF.

This clone was seen only a few times. The V gene is TRBV2, the J gene TRBJ1-4; 7 positions match TRBD1. The CDR3 is made up of 14 amino acids. Germline V gene lookup returns CDR1 SNHLY and CDR2 FYNNEI. The ends lost 4 bases at V and 8 bases at J; junction bases unmatched: 7. The CDR3 DNA sequence: TGTGCCAGCAGTGCCCCGGGACAGTCGGAAAAACTGTTTTTT. It yields the protein CASSAPGQSEKLFF.

The chain joins TRBV5-4 to TRBJ2-1, with 7 bases fitting TRBD2. The germline V gene encodes CDR1 SGHNT and CDR2 YYREEE (reference sequence). The junction had 6 bases not matched to a gene; V was cut back by 4 bases and J by 2 bases. The CDR3 is made up of 15 amino acids. The CDR3 region has the DNA TGTGCCAGCAGCCAAAGCGGGGTTCCCTACAATGAGCAGTTCTTC. It specifies CASSQSGVPYNEQFF.

The chain couples TRBV7-8 to TRBJ2-7; unclear D gene. Trimming took 5 bases from V and 3 from J, leaving 8 bases between them. The CDR3 covers 12 residues. CDR1 is SGHVS, CDR2 FQNEAQ, per germline. DNA for the CDR3: TGTGCCAGCAGCGTAACAAGCTACGAGCAGTACTTC. Its protein is CASSVTSYEQYF.

The DNA for the CDR3 is TGTGCCAGTAGTATAGGGGACAGGACCTTGAACACTGAAGCTTTCTTT. It specifies CASSIGDRTLNTEAFF. This chain uses TRBV19 with TRBJ1-1; 8 bases map to TRBD1. This CDR3 is built from 16 residues. With 1 base clipped from V and 0 bases from J, the junction kept 4 bases outside the gene matches. Per germline, CDR1 LNHDA and CDR2 SQIVND (reference sequence). The complete variable domain, with remaining parts taken from reference TRBV19 and TRBJ1-1, reads DGGITQSPKYLFRKEGQNVTLSCEQNLNHDAMYWYRQDPGQGLRLIYYSQIVNDFQKGDIAEGYSVSREKKESFPLTVTSAQKNPTAFYLCASSIGDRTLNTEAFFGQGTRLTVV.

V and J are TRBV5-1 and TRBJ2-1, with 14 bases aligning to TRBD2. The V segment lost 3 bases and the J segment 0 bases; nucleotides outside the gene matches: 5. The CDR3 runs 18 residues. Germline CDR1 SGHRS, CDR2 YFSETQ. In DNA, the CDR3 is TGCGCCAGCAGCTACGGACTAGCGGGGGGAAGCTCCTACAATGAGCAGTTCTTC. Encoded protein: CASSYGLAGGSSYNEQFF.

The chain joins TRBV7-2 to TRBJ2-5, with 7 nucleotides matching TRBD2. The V gene end was trimmed by 5 bases and the J gene end by 2 bases; junction bases not matched to a gene: 11. CDR1 and CDR2 (germline): SGHTA, FQGNSA. The CDR3 sequence is 16 residues long. This CDR3 reads CASSRDSGRGQETQYF. DNA of the CDR3: TGTGCCAGCAGCCGTGACTCAGGGAGGGGACAAGAGACCCAGTACTTC. Full variable domain (missing parts from reference TRBV7-2 and TRBJ2-5): GAGVSQSPSNKVTEKGKDVELRCDPISGHTALYWYRQSLGQGLEFLIYFQGNSAPDKSGLPSDRFSAERTGGSVSTLTIQRTQQEDSAVYLCASSRDSGRGQETQYFGPGTRLLVL.

The chain recombines TRBV5-6 with TRBJ2-3; either TRBD1 or TRBD2 may supply D (6 bases each). CDR1 SGHDT and CDR2 YYEEEE come from the germline V gene. There are 12 residues in the CDR3. V lost 5 bases and J lost 4, with 8 bases in between. CDR3 DNA sequence: TGTGCCAGCAGAAGGGGGGCAGATACGCAGTATTTT. This gives the protein CASRRGADTQYF. The full variable domain, in which reference TRBV5-6 and TRBJ2-3 provide the parts outside the CDR3, is DAGVTQSPTHLIKTRGQQVTLRCSPKSGHDTVSWYQQALGQGPQFIFQYYEEEERQRGNFPDRFSGHQFPNYSSELNVNALLLGDSALYLCASRRGADTQYFGPGTRLTVL.

The chain has TRBV19 and TRBJ2-6; the match to TRBD1 covers 8 bases. The CDR3 runs to 21 residues. Germline V gives CDR1 LNHDA, CDR2 SQIVND (reference sequence). V lost 2 bases and J lost 1; bases outside the gene matches: 16. Here the CDR3 DNA reads TGTGCCAGTAGTATACGGGGCAGGGGGCTGCCAGAGGGGTCTGGGGCCAACGTCCTGACTTTC. Amino acid sequence: CASSIRGRGLPEGSGANVLTF.

The J gene is TRBJ1-1, the V gene TRBV11-1; tentatively, D is TRBD1 (5 bases). CDR3 length: 13 amino acids. Trimming pared 1 base from V and 4 bases from J, leaving 7 bases between. Looked up from germline, CDR1 is SGHAT and CDR2 is FQDESV (reference sequence). CDR3 nucleotide sequence: TGTGCCAGCAGCTTAGAGGGGTTCACTGAAGCTTTCTTT. Protein sequence: CASSLEGFTEAFF.

The V and J genes are TRBV7-7 and TRBJ2-1; 7 bases fit TRBD2. The CDR3 contains 17 residues. The trim removed 10 bases at V and 5 bases at J, leaving 20 bases unmatched. Germline assignment: CDR1 SSHAT and CDR2 FNYEAQ (reference sequence). The CDR3 sequence: CANPPGPTSQGHNEQFF. In DNA form, the CDR3 reads TGTGCCAATCCTCCCGGGCCGACTAGCCAAGGTCACAATGAGCAGTTCTTC. Looking up the rest from reference TRBV7-7 and TRBJ2-1 gives the full variable domain: GAGVSQSPRYKVTKRGQDVTLRCDPISSHATLYWYQQALGQGPEFLTYFNYEAQPDKSGLPSDRFSAERPEGSISTLTIQRTEQRDSAMYRCANPPGPTSQGHNEQFFGPGTRLTVL.

The CDR3 here is CASSLALPTDTQYF. As DNA, the CDR3 is TGCGCCAGCAGCTTGGCCTTACCCACAGATACGCAGTATTTT. The chain combines TRBV5-1 with TRBJ2-3, with D unresolved. Germline V gives CDR1 SGHRS, CDR2 YFSETQ. This CDR3 is 14 amino acids long. V was clipped by 0 bases and J by 2 bases, with 7 bases between them.

The chain recombines TRBV2 with TRBJ1-1; D may be TRBD1 (5 bases). Germline CDR1 is SNHLY and CDR2 is FYNNEI. The CDR3 extends over 13 amino acids. Trimming stripped 2 bases from V and 7 bases from J, with 11 bases between. The CDR3 loop reads CASSEFLTVEAFF. CDR3 sequence (DNA): TGTGCCAGCAGTGAATTCTTGACAGTTGAAGCTTTCTTT.

The J gene is TRBJ1-3, the V gene TRBV7-9; possible D gene TRBD1, 5 bases. Trimming removed 2 bases at V and 3 bases at J, with 11 bases between. CDR3 length: 15 amino acids. Germline V gene sequence: CDR1 SEHNR, CDR2 FQNEAQ (reference sequence). This CDR3 reads CASSLWGGVGNTIYF. Here the CDR3 DNA reads TGTGCCAGCAGCTTATGGGGCGGGGTTGGAAACACCATATATTTT.

V usage is TRBV7-8 and J usage is TRBJ2-1, with TRBD1 identical over 10 bases. The length of the CDR3 is 16 residues. V trimming: 0 bases; J trimming: 9 bases; junction bases outside the gene matches: 8. The germline CDR1 and CDR2 sequences are SGHVS and FQNEAQ. The DNA of the CDR3 is TGTGCCAGCAGCTTAGCAAGACAGGGGGCATCGGGTGAGCAGTTCTTC. Its protein product is CASSLARQGASGEQFF.

DNA of the CDR3: TGTGCCAGCAGCTTGGCCTTGAACACTGAAGCTTTCTTT. Its translation: CASSLALNTEAFF. The gene calls are TRBV5-4 and TRBJ1-1; D unresolved. Germline-derived CDR1 and CDR2 are SGHNT and YYREEE (reference sequence). V lost 0 bases to trimming and J lost 0 bases, with 3 bases between them. The CDR3 totals 13 residues.